The 15 T cell receptor beta chains below all came from one sample that was sequenced in a study of T cells and Merkel cell carcinoma outcomes. Produced via immunoSEQ multiplex PCR; TCRdb's table is partial and in-frame only. The sample lists about 320 clones; about 95% were seen once. Sequenced: tumor tissue from Merkel cell carcinoma. These receptors all come from a human donor with Merkel cell carcinoma.

The chain links TRBV7-9 to TRBJ2-5; the D is unclear. V lost 5 bases and J lost 5, with 9 bases in between. CDR3 length: 12 amino acids. Germline values: CDR1 SEHNR, CDR2 FQNEAQ (reference sequence). CDR3 nucleotides: TGTGCCAGCAGCCCGAGCTCGGAGACCCAGTACTTC. Its translation: CASSPSSETQYF. Full variable domain (missing parts from reference TRBV7-9 and TRBJ2-5): DTGVSQNPRHKITKRGQNVTFRCDPISEHNRLYWYRQTLGQGPEFLTYFQNEAQLEKSRLLSDRFSAERPKGSFSTLEIQRTEQGDSAMYLCASSPSSETQYFGPGTRLLVL.

The V gene is TRBV7-6, the J gene TRBJ2-5; tentatively, D is TRBD2 (6 bases). Between the trimmed V and J ends, which lost 5 bases and 6 bases, there was a span of 16 bases. The CDR3 consists of 14 residues. CDR1 SGHVS and CDR2 FNYEAQ come from the germline V gene. CDR3 protein: CASSLGGFGQTQYF. The CDR3 coding sequence is TGTGCCAGCAGCCTGGGGGGTTTCGGGCAGACCCAGTACTTC.

CDR3 nucleotides: TGTGCCAGCAGCTTAGAAAGGGGTGCAGATACGCAGTATTTT. This codes for CASSLERGADTQYF. The chain recombines TRBV7-9 with TRBJ2-3; D is perhaps TRBD1 (5 bases). Germline V gives CDR1 SEHNR, CDR2 FQNEAQ (reference sequence). The CDR3 runs to 14 residues. Between the trimmed V and J ends, which lost 1 base and 4 bases, there was a span of 9 bases.

The chain has TRBV6-1 and TRBJ2-1, with D tentatively TRBD1 or TRBD2 (5 bases each). Germline CDR1 is MNHNS and CDR2 is SASEGT. The V and J ends lost 7 bases and 8 bases respectively, with 21 bases between them. The CDR3 has 15 amino acids. In nucleotides, the CDR3 is TGTGCCAGCATTAAGGGGTTGACTATTTTCTATGAGCAGTTCTTC. This translates into CASIKGLTIFYEQFF.

The V gene is TRBV7-6, the J gene TRBJ2-2; D is possibly TRBD1 (5 bases). V lost 4 bases and J 6 bases, leaving 12 bases between the germline ends. The CDR3 sequence is 14 residues long. Germline V gives CDR1 SGHVS, CDR2 FNYEAQ. For the CDR3, the DNA is TGTGCCAGCAGCTCGCTAGGGGCGGCCGGGGAGCTGTTTTTT. Residues: CASSSLGAAGELFF.

The chain couples TRBV5-1 to TRBJ2-1; D may be TRBD1 (5 bases). CDR1 and CDR2 (germline): SGHRS, YFSETQ. V was clipped by 0 bases and J by 2 bases, with 9 bases between them. The CDR3 sequence is 15 residues long. The CDR3 protein is CASSLVGETYNEQFF. DNA for the CDR3: TGCGCCAGCAGCTTGGTAGGGGAAACCTACAATGAGCAGTTCTTC.

The chain is built from TRBV7-9 and TRBJ1-1; the match to TRBD1 covers 9 bases. Germline trimming cut 5 bases from V and 4 bases from J; bases unmatched to any gene: 2. The CDR3 contains 13 residues. Germline V CDR1 and CDR2: SEHNR, FQNEAQ (reference sequence). The chain's CDR3 is CASSRGQGTEAFF. The CDR3, as DNA: TGTGCCAGCAGCCGGGGACAGGGCACTGAAGCTTTCTTT. Looking up the rest from reference TRBV7-9 and TRBJ1-1 gives the full variable domain: DTGVSQNPRHKITKRGQNVTFRCDPISEHNRLYWYRQTLGQGPEFLTYFQNEAQLEKSRLLSDRFSAERPKGSFSTLEIQRTEQGDSAMYLCASSRGQGTEAFFGQGTRLTVV.

This sequence joins TRBV5-1 and TRBJ2-1, with 10 positions matching TRBD2. The germline CDR1 and CDR2 sequences are SGHRS and YFSETQ. CDR3 length equals 15 residues. V lost 4 bases, J lost 4 bases, and 5 bases stayed unmatched. CDR3 nucleotides: TGCGCCAGCAGCCCCGGGACTAGCGTTTACAATGAGCAGTTCTTC. This gives the protein CASSPGTSVYNEQFF.

The chain couples TRBV7-9 to TRBJ1-2; D is undetermined. V lost 1 base and J lost 6, with 15 bases in between. Germline V CDR1 and CDR2: SEHNR, FQNEAQ (reference sequence). This CDR3 has 15 residues. The CDR3 DNA sequence: TGTGCCAGCAGCTTAGATAGGCAGCCCAAGGATGGCTACACCTTC. The encoded protein is CASSLDRQPKDGYTF.

This chain connects TRBV28 to TRBJ1-1, with 9 bases fitting TRBD1. Trimming took 6 bases from V and 7 from J; bases not matched to a gene: 3. There are 12 residues in the CDR3. Germline V lookup: CDR1 MDHEN, CDR2 SYDVKM. This CDR3 is CASRDRGSEAFF. The CDR3, as DNA: TGTGCCAGCAGGGACAGGGGCAGTGAAGCTTTCTTT.

This chain links TRBV4-2 with TRBJ2-3; D not resolved. This CDR3 region has 16 residues. With 0 bases removed from V and 7 bases from J, the gap between germline ends came to 17 bases. The germline V gene has CDR1 LGHNA and CDR2 YNFKEQ. The CDR3 region has the DNA TGTGCCAGCAGCCAAGAGAACTTTGGGGTCGGTTATACGCAGTATTTT. Amino acids: CASSQENFGVGYTQYF.

This sequence joins TRBV5-1 and TRBJ2-7, with 10 bases aligning to TRBD2. The V segment lost 0 bases and the J segment 3 bases; nucleotides outside the gene matches: 9. CDR1 and CDR2 (germline): SGHRS, YFSETQ. The CDR3 extends over 17 amino acids. CDR3 protein: CASSLDPLAGALYEQYF. CDR3 sequence (DNA): TGCGCCAGCAGCTTGGACCCCCTAGCGGGAGCCCTCTACGAGCAGTACTTC.

The V call is TRBV11-2, the J call TRBJ2-1; possibly TRBD1 or TRBD2 for D (5 bases each). The CDR3 is 17 residues long. V was cut by 2 bases and J by 0 bases, with 14 bases left in between. CDR1 is SGHAT, CDR2 FQNNGV, per germline. Here the CDR3 reads CASSLRAGTSSYNEQFF. CDR3 bases: TGTGCCAGCAGCTTACGGGCAGGGACCAGCTCCTACAATGAGCAGTTCTTC.

The rearrangement joins TRBV5-1 to TRBJ2-3, with TRBD2 matching 8 bases. The germline gives CDR1 SGHRS, CDR2 YFSETQ. The CDR3 has 16 amino acids. V trimming: 3 bases; J trimming: 1 base; junction bases outside the gene matches: 7. The CDR3 bases are TGCGCCAGCAGCTCCGGGGGGACTAGAGGCACAGATACGCAGTATTTT. Translating gives CASSSGGTRGTDTQYF.

The chain combines TRBV6-1 with TRBJ2-5; D might be TRBD1 (5 bases). Germline values: CDR1 MNHNS, CDR2 SASEGT. The CDR3 is made up of 14 amino acids. Trimming left V 1 base short and J 4 bases short, with 10 bases between. The CDR3 sequence is CASSEVPGLETQYF. The DNA of the CDR3 is TGTGCCAGCAGTGAAGTGCCAGGGTTAGAGACCCAGTACTTC.